This is a list of T cell receptor beta chains from one sample in a study of blood T cell repertoires in COVID-19. The assay was immunoSEQ multiplex PCR, and TCRdb's table has in-frame clones only and misses some. The sample lists 150,000 to 170,000 clones, 78% seen once, with roughly 1.8% in the top ten. The sample taken for sequencing was peripheral blood. All receptors derive from a man older than 75 with acute or convalescent COVID-19. Both conserved end residues are part of each CDR3. A D gene is named only where the DNA matches it firmly. Clone size is stated in some rows and not others, as once, few, many or a class when expanded.

TRBD1	.	TRBJ2-7	TRBV7-6	CASSRSTGGYYEQYF	TGTGCCAGCAGCCGATCCACAGGGGGATACTACGAGCAGTACTTC
TRBD1	.	TRBJ2-1	TRBV30	CAWSQHRGTEQFF	TGTGCCTGGAGTCAGCACAGGGGAACCGAGCAGTTCTTC
TRBD1	once	TRBJ2-2	TRBV19	CASSDQGAAGELFF	TGTGCCAGTAGTGACCAGGGGGCGGCCGGGGAGCTGTTTTTT
.	.	TRBJ2-3	TRBV5-1	CASSRGGTVGDTQYF	TGCGCCAGCAGCCGAGGGGGTACCGTGGGAGATACGCAGTATTTT
.	once	TRBJ2-2	TRBV3-1/TRBV3-2	CASSQDVIGELFF	TGTGCCAGCAGCCAAGATGTCATCGGGGAGCTGTTTTTT
TRBD1	.	TRBJ2-7	TRBV5-4	CASKLDRGFNEQYF	TGTGCCAGCAAACTGGACAGGGGATTCAACGAGCAGTACTTC
TRBD2	.	TRBJ2-1	TRBV7-8	CASSFPGGSYNEQFF	TGTGCCAGCAGCTTCCCGGGGGGATCCTACAATGAGCAGTTCTTC
.	.	TRBJ2-5	TRBV9	CASSARTGLRGGETQYF	TGTGCCAGCAGCGCGCGTACCGGACTGCGGGGAGGAGAGACCCAGTACTTC
.	once	TRBJ2-7	TRBV5-1	CASSFTDSKTYEQYF	TGCGCCAGCAGCTTTACAGATTCGAAAACCTACGAGCAGTACTTC
.	.	TRBJ1-2	TRBV5-1	CASSSFPDSDYGYTF	TGCGCCAGCAGCTCTTTCCCGGACAGCGACTATGGCTACACCTTC
TRBD1	once	TRBJ1-1	TRBV6-5	CASRTGAGNTEAFF	TGTGCCAGCAGGACAGGGGCCGGAAACACTGAAGCTTTCTTT
.	.	TRBJ2-6	TRBV9	CASSVAWGPGANVLTF	TGTGCCAGCAGCGTAGCCTGGGGGCCTGGGGCCAACGTCCTGACTTTC
.	.	TRBJ1-4	TRBV5-1	CASTQTGGVEKLFF	TGCGCCAGCACCCAGACCGGAGGGGTTGAAAAACTGTTTTTT
.	.	TRBJ1-4	TRBV5-6	CASSLGGGGRSNEKLFF	TGTGCCAGCAGCTTAGGTGGGGGAGGACGTAGTAATGAAAAACTGTTTTTT
TRBD1	.	TRBJ1-2	TRBV18	CASSPAGGRNYGYTF	TGTGCCAGCTCACCAGCAGGGGGGCGAAACTATGGCTACACCTTC
TRBD2	once	TRBJ2-2	TRBV7-2	CAIRGGNTGELFF	TGTGCCATACGGGGGGGCAACACCGGGGAGCTGTTTTTT
.	.	TRBJ2-3	TRBV5-1	CASRSMTGSTDTQYF	TGCGCCAGCAGATCCATGACAGGCTCCACAGATACGCAGTATTTT
.	.	TRBJ1-6	TRBV6-2/TRBV6-3	CASSITDRRDSPLHF	TGTGCCAGCAGTATTACGGACAGAAGAGATTCACCCCTCCACTTT
TRBD2	.	TRBJ2-1	TRBV18	CASSPPLAGGLGNEQFF	TGTGCCAGCTCACCACCTCTAGCGGGGGGGCTTGGGAATGAGCAGTTCTTC
.	.	TRBJ1-5	TRBV19	CASRLSTSGVDQPQHF	TGTGCCAGTAGGCTGTCAACCTCAGGGGTGGATCAGCCCCAGCATTTT
TRBD1	few	TRBJ1-6	TRBV7-2	CASSPDRVSPLHF	TGTGCCAGCAGCCCAGACAGGGTTTCACCCCTCCACTTT
TRBD1	.	TRBJ1-2	TRBV14	CASSQGDSLTYGYTF	TGTGCCAGCAGCCAAGGGGACAGTCTGACCTATGGCTACACCTTC
TRBD1	.	TRBJ2-3	TRBV9	CASSAGQGGTDTQYF	TGTGCCAGCAGCGCCGGACAGGGCGGTACAGATACGCAGTATTTT
.	.	TRBJ1-2	TRBV5-6	CASSPLGVNYGYTF	TGTGCCAGCAGCCCCCTCGGGGTTAACTATGGCTACACCTTC
.	.	TRBJ2-3	TRBV21-1	CASMTKQTGNDTQYF	TGTGCCAGCATGACGAAGCAGACAGGGAACGATACGCAGTATTTT